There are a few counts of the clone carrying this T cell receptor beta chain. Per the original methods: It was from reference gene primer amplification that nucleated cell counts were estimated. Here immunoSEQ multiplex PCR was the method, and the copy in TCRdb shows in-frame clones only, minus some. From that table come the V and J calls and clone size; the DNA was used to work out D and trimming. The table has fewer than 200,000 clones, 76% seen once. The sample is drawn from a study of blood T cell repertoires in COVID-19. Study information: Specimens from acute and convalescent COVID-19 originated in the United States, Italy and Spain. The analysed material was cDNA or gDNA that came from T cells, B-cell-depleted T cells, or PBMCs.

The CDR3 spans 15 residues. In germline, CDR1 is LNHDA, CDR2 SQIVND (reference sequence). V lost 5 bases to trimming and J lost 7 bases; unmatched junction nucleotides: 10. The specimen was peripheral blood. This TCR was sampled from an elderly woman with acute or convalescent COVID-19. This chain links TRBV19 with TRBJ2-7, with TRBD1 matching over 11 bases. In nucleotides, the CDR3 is TGTGCCAGTAGTCACACCGGGACAGGGGGTAGTGAGCAGTACTTC. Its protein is CASSHTGTGGSEQYF. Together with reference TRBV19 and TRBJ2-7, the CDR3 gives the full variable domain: DGGITQSPKYLFRKEGQNVTLSCEQNLNHDAMYWYRQDPGQGLRLIYYSQIVNDFQKGDIAEGYSVSREKKESFPLTVTSAQKNPTAFYLCASSHTGTGGSEQYFGPGTRLTVT.